This TCR beta chain emerged from a study of CD8 T cells in ankylosing spondylitis. General study points: Matched ankylosing spondylitis synovial fluid reportedly contained a significantly enriched population of disease-linked clones. Before this, some motif variants had been reported in reactive arthritis synovial fluid and blood. Within ankylosing spondylitis blood, a TCR beta motif made up of eight highly homologous variants appeared to be characteristic.

A note on this clonotype: Its antigen is currently unknown.

Germline CDR1 and CDR2: DFQATT and SNEGSKA (reference sequence). V was clipped by 5 bases and J by 2 bases; unmatched bases: 17. CDR3 length equals 21 residues. Quantitative 5'-RACE was performed with molecular barcodes, and it yielded the TCR beta libraries. Via MiXCR, TCRdb re-called the 5' RACE reads, giving one row per CDR3 protein. The sample has nearly 250,000 distinct CDR3 sequences; 32% are singletons. V is TRBV20-1 and J is TRBJ2-6; 14 nucleotides agree with TRBD2. The TCR was taken from a male donor with ankylosing spondylitis or in good health (not recorded which). Sequenced material: blood, either unsorted or a sorted T cell fraction (not recorded which). CDR3 DNA: TGCAGTGCTTGGGGGGGCGCCGGGACTAGCGGGGGAGGCCCTGGGGCCAACGTCCTGACTTTC. Its translation: CSAWGGAGTSGGGPGANVLTF.